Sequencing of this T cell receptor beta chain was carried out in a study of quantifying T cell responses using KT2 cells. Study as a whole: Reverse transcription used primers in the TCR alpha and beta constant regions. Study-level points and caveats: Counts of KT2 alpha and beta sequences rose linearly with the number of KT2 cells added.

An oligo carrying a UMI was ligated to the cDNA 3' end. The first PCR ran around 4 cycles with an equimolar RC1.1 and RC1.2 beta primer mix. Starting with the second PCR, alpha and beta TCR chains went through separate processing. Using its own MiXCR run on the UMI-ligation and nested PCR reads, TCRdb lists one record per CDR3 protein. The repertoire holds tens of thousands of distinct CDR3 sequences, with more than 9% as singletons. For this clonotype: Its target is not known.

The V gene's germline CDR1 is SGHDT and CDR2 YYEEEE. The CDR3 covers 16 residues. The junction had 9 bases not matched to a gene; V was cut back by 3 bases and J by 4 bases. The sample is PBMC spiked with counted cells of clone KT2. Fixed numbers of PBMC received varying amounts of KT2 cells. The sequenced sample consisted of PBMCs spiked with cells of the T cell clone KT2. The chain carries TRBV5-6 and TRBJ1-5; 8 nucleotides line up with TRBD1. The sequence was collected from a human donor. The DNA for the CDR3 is TGTGCCAGCAGCTCCGTTGCACAGGGGGGGAATCAGCCCCAGCATTTT. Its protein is CASSSVAQGGNQPQHF.